This is a list of T cell receptor beta chains from one sample in a study of blood T cell repertoires in COVID-19. This table comes from immunoSEQ multiplex PCR, and its TCRdb copy is limited to in-frame clones, with some not included. The table shows 130,000 or so clones, with approximately 80% occurring only once. Sequencing was done on a sample of peripheral blood. Every receptor here comes from a woman older than 75 with acute or convalescent COVID-19. CDR3s include the opening cysteine and the closing phenylalanine or tryptophan. The order of the fields is V gene, D gene, clone size, J gene, CDR3 DNA, CDR3 protein. The D gene is left open where the match is weak. Size is omitted from some rows. Given values are once, few, many or a class for expanded clones.

>TRBV5-4|-|-|TRBJ2-1
TGTGCCAGCGGATACAGTGTTTATGAGCAGTTCTTC
CASGYSVYEQFF
>TRBV21-1|-|-|TRBJ2-1
TGTGCCAGCAGCACCCGAAAAAAAAACAGGGTCTACAATGAGCAGTTCTTC
CASSTRKKNRVYNEQFF
>TRBV18|-|-|TRBJ2-1
TGTGCCAGCTCACTCAAGGGGAATGAGCAGTTCTTC
CASSLKGNEQFF
>TRBV27|-|-|TRBJ1-6
TGTGCCAGCAGTTTAATAATCGGCTCCTATAATTCACCCCTCCACTTT
CASSLIIGSYNSPLHF
>TRBV5-6|-|-|TRBJ2-1
TGTGCCAGCAGCTCGCGGGGCCCCGAGGGGTACAATGAGCAGTTCTTC
CASSSRGPEGYNEQFF
>TRBV18|-|few|TRBJ1-1
TGTGCCAGCTCACCACGTCAAACTGAAGCTTTCTTT
CASSPRQTEAFF
>TRBV19|-|-|TRBJ1-2
TGTGCCAGTAGTATAGGGCCGGGATCCTATGGCTACACCTTC
CASSIGPGSYGYTF
>TRBV7-3|TRBD1|-|TRBJ1-1
TGTGCCAGCAGCGCCGGACAGGGTGAGACTGAAGCTTTCTTT
CASSAGQGETEAFF
>TRBV10-3|TRBD1|few|TRBJ2-7
TGTGCCATCAGTGACAGGCAGGGGGACGGGGAGCAGTACTTC
CAISDRQGDGEQYF
>TRBV7-2|-|-|TRBJ2-5
TGTGCCAGCAGCTTCGGACTCCCCCGGGGGACCCAGTACTTC
CASSFGLPRGTQYF
>TRBV9|-|-|TRBJ1-3
TGTGCCAGCAGCGTAGCGTCGGGGGTCTCTGGAAACACCATATATTTT
CASSVASGVSGNTIYF
>TRBV5-5|-|-|TRBJ2-5
TGTGCCAGCAGCGCCCCCCTTGACGGGGAACCCCCAGAGACCCAGTACTTC
CASSAPLDGEPPETQYF
>TRBV19|-|-|TRBJ1-1
TGTGCCAGTAGTATGATTGATGCAGGGGCCGCCGTTGAAGCTTTCTTT
CASSMIDAGAAVEAFF
>TRBV7-9|-|few|TRBJ1-5
TGTGCCAGCAGCTTAGCCGGCCGAGGGCAGCCCCAGCATTTT
CASSLAGRGQPQHF
>TRBV18|-|-|TRBJ2-1
TGTGCCAGCTCACCACCGAGTATCTCCTACAATGAGCAGTTCTTC
CASSPPSISYNEQFF
>TRBV3-1/TRBV3-2|-|-|TRBJ1-4
TGTGCCAGCAGCCTTGGACCCGGAGGGGTTGAAAAACTGTTTTTT
CASSLGPGGVEKLFF
>TRBV7-3|TRBD1|-|TRBJ1-2
TGTGCCAGCAGCTTTAGGACAGGATATGGCTACACCTTC
CASSFRTGYGYTF
>TRBV12-3/TRBV12-4|-|-|TRBJ1-1
TGTGCCAGCAGTTTTTGGCAGGCTGAAGCTTTCTTT
CASSFWQAEAFF
>TRBV5-1|TRBD1|-|TRBJ1-4
TGCGCCAGCAGCTTGGGGACAGGTTCAGGCGAAAAACTGTTTTTT
CASSLGTGSGEKLFF
>TRBV6-2/TRBV6-3|-|few|TRBJ1-1
TGTGCCAGCACCCCATTCCTACAGCAGGGAAGCCACACTGAAGCTTTCTTT
CASTPFLQQGSHTEAFF
>TRBV10-3|-|-|TRBJ1-1
TGTGCCATCAGTGAGTCGACAGGATGGTCTGAAGCTTTCTTT
CAISESTGWSEAFF
>TRBV7-3|TRBD2|-|TRBJ2-3
TGTGCCAGCAGCTCCCCTTATGAGGTGACTAGCGGTCTTATCAACGATACGCAGTATTTT
CASSSPYEVTSGLINDTQYF
>TRBV4-1|-|-|TRBJ1-2
TGCGCCAGCAGCCCCCTGGGACTGGGGGATGGCTACACCTTC
CASSPLGLGDGYTF
>TRBV5-1|-|-|TRBJ1-2
TGCGCCAGCAGCCTAGGGGCTCCCCTCTATGGCTACACCTTC
CASSLGAPLYGYTF
>TRBV6-4|-|-|TRBJ2-3
TGTGCCAGCAGTGCCTCACAGAACACAGATACGCAGTATTTT
CASSASQNTDTQYF
>TRBV6-1|-|-|TRBJ2-7
TGTGCCAGCAGTGAGCAGGGGGGAGCCTACGAGCAGTACTTC
CASSEQGGAYEQYF
>TRBV5-1|-|once|TRBJ1-1
TGCGCCAGCAGCTCCGCGGGGCGTCTGGGGAACACTGAAGCTTTCTTT
CASSSAGRLGNTEAFF
>TRBV6-6|-|-|TRBJ1-2
TGTGCCAGCAGTTACAGGGGCGGCTACACCTTC
CASSYRGGYTF
>TRBV20-1|-|-|TRBJ2-7
TGCAGTGCTAGTGGGCAGGGCGTAGATGAGCAGTACTTC
CSASGQGVDEQYF
>TRBV18|-|-|TRBJ1-2
TGTGCCAGCTCACCAGCGGGAAGGGATGCATATGGCTACACCTTC
CASSPAGRDAYGYTF
>TRBV20-1|-|-|TRBJ1-6
TGCAGTGCTAGTGCCAGGGAAAATTCACCCCTCCACTTT
CSASARENSPLHF
>TRBV19|TRBD1|few|TRBJ2-3
TGTGCCAGTAGTACCAGGGACAGAAGTCGAGCTGACTTT
CASSTRDRSRADF
>TRBV6-2/TRBV6-3|TRBD1|-|TRBJ1-2
TGTGCCAGCAGCCCCGATTACAGGGGAATTGGTGGCTACACCTTC
CASSPDYRGIGGYTF
>TRBV19|-|-|TRBJ1-1
TGTGCCAGTAGTCCTTCGGTCTCAGGGGAAGCTGAAGCTTTCTTT
CASSPSVSGEAEAFF
>TRBV4-1|TRBD1|once|TRBJ1-1
TGCGCCAGCAGCCAGGCGACCGGGACAGGGGGCTTCCGAAACACTGAAGCTTTCTTT
CASSQATGTGGFRNTEAFF
>TRBV2|-|-|TRBJ1-4
TGTGCCAGCAGTGAAGCTTTAGTAAAACTGTTTTTT
CASSEALVKLFF
>TRBV7-8|-|-|TRBJ1-1
TGTGCCAGCAGCTTAGCCCCCAGAGGGAACACTGAAGCTTTCTTT
CASSLAPRGNTEAFF
>TRBV24-1|-|-|TRBJ2-1
TGTGCCACCAGCTCAGGCTCGAAGCAGTTCTTC
CATSSGSKQFF
>TRBV5-1|-|once|TRBJ2-5
TGCGCCAGCCGGGGTTCTCGTAGCGGCCAAGAGACCCAGTACTTC
CASRGSRSGQETQYF
>TRBV10-1|-|-|TRBJ2-7
TGCGCCAGCCTCCAGGGGCCTTCCTCCTACGAGCAGTACTTC
CASLQGPSSYEQYF
>TRBV7-8|-|few|TRBJ1-1
TGTGCCAGCAGCCCACCTGGGCGGAACACTGAAGCTTTCTTT
CASSPPGRNTEAFF
>TRBV19|TRBD1|once|TRBJ1-1
TGTGCCAGTAGCAGACAGGGGGCTGGCGAAGCTTTCTTT
CASSRQGAGEAFF
>TRBV10-2|-|-|TRBJ2-7
TGCGCCAGCCGAGACGGGGACTACGAGCAGTACTTC
CASRDGDYEQYF
>TRBV4-1|-|-|TRBJ1-5
TGCGCCAGCAGCCCCCCCGGGGGGGTGGGGGGCAATCAGCCCCAGCATTTT
CASSPPGGVGGNQPQHF
>TRBV5-5|TRBD1|-|TRBJ1-5
TGTGCCAGCAGCGGAGGACAGGGCTTTATCAATCAGCCCCAGCATTTT
CASSGGQGFINQPQHF
>TRBV7-2|-|-|TRBJ2-7
TGTGCCAGCAGACCGACAGGTGCCTCCTACGAGCAGTACTTC
CASRPTGASYEQYF
>TRBV19|-|-|TRBJ1-5
TGTGCCAGTAGTATGACCGCGTGGGGGGAATACCCCCAGCATTTT
CASSMTAWGEYPQHF
>TRBV7-9|TRBD1|-|TRBJ1-4
TGTGCCAGCAGCTTAGACAGGGGTGAGGAAAAACTGTTTTTT
CASSLDRGEEKLFF
>TRBV28|TRBD1|-|TRBJ1-4
TGTGCCAGCCAGACAGGGATAAATGAAAAACTGTTTTTT
CASQTGINEKLFF
>TRBV18|TRBD1|-|TRBJ1-1
TGTGCCAGCTCACTATCGGGACAGATTGAAGCTTTCTTT
CASSLSGQIEAFF
>TRBV7-9|-|-|TRBJ1-1
TGTGCCAGCAGCCCTACGGCCGCGGGTTCAATTGAAGCTTTCTTT
CASSPTAAGSIEAFF
>TRBV6-5|TRBD1|-|TRBJ1-1
TGTGCCAGCAGTTACTCGCAGGGGGTAGGCACTGAAGCTTTCTTT
CASSYSQGVGTEAFF
>TRBV2|TRBD1|-|TRBJ2-5
TGTGCCAGCAGGAGGGACAGGTCGTCAGAGACCCAGTACTTC
CASRRDRSSETQYF
>TRBV10-3|TRBD1|-|TRBJ1-1
TGTGCCACCTCGACAGGGTTGAACACTGAAGCTTTCTTT
CATSTGLNTEAFF
>TRBV28|-|-|TRBJ1-2
TGTGCCAGCAGCCCCGGGGGGACAATTCACTATGGCTACACCTTC
CASSPGGTIHYGYTF
>TRBV30|-|-|TRBJ2-3
TGTGCCTGGAGTGAATCAGGAGATACGCAGTATTTT
CAWSESGDTQYF
>TRBV9|-|-|TRBJ1-1
TGTGCCAGCAGCGCGGATGGGGCAGACGAAGCTTTCTTT
CASSADGADEAFF